This entry lists 18 T cell receptor beta chains sequenced from one sample in a study of human T cells and chemical hapten exposure. Described time point: patch test 3, about 24 weeks after DPC sensitization. Treatment denoted: therapeutic diphenylcyclopropenone sensitization with weekly scalp DPC. TCRdb re-analysed the RACE reads in MiXCR, keeping a single row per CDR3 protein. Here the sample spans under 200,000 distinct CDR3 sequences, about a quarter being singletons. The sequences come from whole blood, collected in connection with sensitization to the hapten diphenylcyclopropenone (DPC). The receptors derive from a woman under 30 with alopecia areata. Some clones in this sample may be carry-over from other donors' samples.

This clonotype has only a few counts. The rearrangement links TRBV6-2 or TRBV6-3 to TRBJ1-1, with TRBD1 as a possible D gene (5 bases). The CDR3 contains 15 residues. V was cut by 8 bases and J by 1 base, with 17 bases left in between. Germline-derived CDR1 and CDR2 are MNHEY and SVGEGT. The CDR3 region has the DNA TGTGCCAGCGCAGACACCCAGGGCAGGAACACTGAAGCTTTCTTT. It translates to CASADTQGRNTEAFF.

This clonotype was seen a few times. The CDR3 DNA reads as TGTGCCAGCCGGTCGGGGTTTCTCAATGAGCAGTTCTTC. Protein: CASRSGFLNEQFF. This chain links TRBV2 with TRBJ2-1; weak D call: TRBD2 (5 bases). Germline V gives CDR1 SNHLY, CDR2 FYNNEI. CDR3 length: 13 amino acids. V was pared by 8 bases and J by 6 bases, with 14 bases between.

The chain recombines TRBV9 with TRBJ2-3; tentative D call: TRBD1 (5 bases). CDR3 length: 12 amino acids. Trimming removed 6 bases from V and 5 bases from J, with 10 bases in between. Germline V gene lookup returns CDR1 SGDLS and CDR2 YYNGEE. The CDR3 nucleotides read TGTGCCAGCACCAAGCAGGGAGATACGCAGTATTTT. Translating gives CASTKQGDTQYF.

V and J are TRBV2 and TRBJ1-3; tentatively, D is TRBD1 (6 bases). V was trimmed by 4 bases and J by 4 bases, leaving 17 bases between them. Germline CDR1 is SNHLY and CDR2 is FYNNEI. The CDR3 spans 16 residues. Here the CDR3 reads CASSGTRGTGGNTIYF. CDR3 sequence (DNA): TGTGCCAGCAGTGGGACTAGGGGGACCGGCGGAAACACCATATATTTT.

This clonotype is a singleton in its sample. The chain is built from TRBV20-1 and TRBJ2-6, with 7 positions matching TRBD2. After removal of 3 bases from V and 4 bases from J, the junction contained 9 bases not matched to a gene. This CDR3 spans 16 amino acids. The germline gives CDR1 DFQATT, CDR2 SNEGSKA (reference sequence). The CDR3 DNA follows: TGCAGTGCTAGTTTGGGGGGGGTCTCAGGGGCCAACGTCCTGACTTTC. This encodes CSASLGGVSGANVLTF.

The rearrangement uses TRBV14 and TRBJ1-1, with D unresolved. In germline, CDR1 is SGHDN, CDR2 FVKESK. Trimming removed 4 bases from V and 1 base from J, with 10 bases in between. The CDR3 spans 14 residues. The DNA for the CDR3 is TGTGCCAGCAGCCGGACGAACGGGAACACTGAAGCTTTCTTT. Encoded protein: CASSRTNGNTEAFF.

V is TRBV4-1 and J is TRBJ2-5; D unresolved. Germline V gene data show CDR1 as MGHRA and CDR2 as YSYEKL. Trimming cost V 1 base and J 5 bases, with 11 bases left between them. The CDR3 is 14 residues long. For the CDR3, the DNA is TGCGCCAGCAGCCAAGTTATCGTTGGCGAGACCCAGTACTTC. It specifies CASSQVIVGETQYF.

This sequence joins TRBV14 and TRBJ2-7; D perhaps matches TRBD2 (5 bases). V shed 4 bases and J shed 6 bases, with 13 bases lying between them. CDR1 is SGHDN and CDR2 is FVKESK in the germline V gene. The CDR3 runs to 13 residues. CDR3 region: CASSRGGFSEQYF. The CDR3 region has the DNA TGTGCCAGCAGCCGCGGAGGTTTCTCCGAGCAGTACTTC.

For the CDR3, the DNA is TGTGCCAGCAGCCCCACTGTCAGCTCCTACAATGAGCAGTTCTTC. Protein product: CASSPTVSSYNEQFF. The chain combines TRBV4-2 with TRBJ2-1; D not resolved. This CDR3 comprises 15 residues. Germline CDR1 and CDR2: LGHNA and YNFKEQ. Trimming removed 4 bases from V and 0 bases from J, with 10 bases in between.

The rearrangement joins TRBV20-1 to TRBJ2-1, with 12 bases matching TRBD2. Germline lookup yields CDR1 DFQATT and CDR2 SNEGSKA (reference sequence). There are 17 residues in the CDR3. With V trimmed by 3 bases and J by 2 bases, 8 bases remained unmatched. As DNA, the CDR3 is TGCAGTGCTAGTGAATCGGCTAGCGGGAGGGCCTACAATGAGCAGTTCTTC. This encodes CSASESASGRAYNEQFF.

This clonotype has a handful of counts. The chain carries TRBV7-6 and TRBJ2-3; the D is unclear. The CDR3 is 14 amino acids. From germline, CDR1 is SGHVS and CDR2 FNYEAQ. V was cut by 4 bases and J by 6 bases, with 14 bases left in between. CDR3 sequence (DNA): TGTGCCAGCAGCTCCGGTTCCATCTCCGATACGCAGTATTTT. It yields the protein CASSSGSISDTQYF.

The table lists this clonotype with a few counts. This chain uses TRBV7-8 with TRBJ2-2, with 10 nucleotides matching TRBD2. The V and J ends lost 7 bases and 5 bases, in that order; junction bases with no gene match: 10. The CDR3 is made up of 16 amino acids. The germline gives CDR1 SGHVS, CDR2 FQNEAQ. CDR3 coding DNA: TGTGCCAGCATTGGGGGTAGCGGGAGGAGTACCGGGGAGCTGTTTTTT. This sequence encodes CASIGGSGRSTGELFF. The full variable domain, rest sourced from reference TRBV7-8 and TRBJ2-2, is GAGVSQSPRYKVAKRGQDVALRCDPISGHVSLFWYQQALGQGPEFLTYFQNEAQLDKSGLPSDRFFAERPEGSVSTLKIQRTQQEDSAVYLCASIGGSGRSTGELFFGEGSRLTVL.

The CDR3 bases are TGTGCCAGCAGCCTAGTATACAATGAGCAGTTCTTC. It codes for CASSLVYNEQFF. V usage is TRBV11-2 and J usage is TRBJ2-1; D unresolved. CDR1 is SGHAT, CDR2 FQNNGV, per germline. The CDR3 contains 12 residues. V was trimmed by 5 bases and J by 4 bases, leaving 6 bases between them.

The gene calls are TRBV20-1 and TRBJ2-1; TRBD2 aligns across 9 bases. Germline V gives CDR1 DFQATT, CDR2 SNEGSKA (reference sequence). The V and J ends lost 1 base and 4 bases, in that order; junction bases with no gene match: 8. The CDR3 has 16 amino acids. The CDR3 region is CSARVSREGPYNEQFF. CDR3 sequence (DNA): TGCAGTGCTAGAGTGTCGCGGGAGGGCCCATACAATGAGCAGTTCTTC.

This clonotype has just a few counts. V is TRBV10-3 and J is TRBJ2-5, with 9 bases that match TRBD1. V lost 6 bases and J lost 0; bases outside the gene matches: 5. This CDR3 is 15 amino acids long. Germline loops: CDR1 ENHRY, CDR2 SYGVKD. CDR3 amino acids: CAIRSDRGYQETQYF. The CDR3 nucleotides read TGTGCCATCAGGTCGGACAGGGGCTACCAAGAGACCCAGTACTTC.

The chain joins TRBV10-2 to TRBJ1-6; a weak D match, TRBD1 (6 bases). Germline CDR1 reads WSHSY; CDR2 reads SAAADI. The CDR3 consists of 17 residues. V lost 3 bases to trimming and J lost 3 bases, with 15 bases between them. This chain's CDR3 is CASSDPDRTNYNSPLHF. The CDR3 DNA reads TGCGCCAGCAGTGACCCCGACAGGACAAACTATAATTCACCCCTCCACTTT.

This clonotype was observed a few times. The chain joins TRBV6-5 to TRBJ1-2; 9 bases are a match to TRBD1. V shed 6 bases and J 4 bases; nucleotides not matched to a gene: 9. From germline, CDR1 is MNHEY and CDR2 SVGAGI. This CDR3 comprises 15 residues. The CDR3 coding sequence is TGTGCCAGCAGACGACCGACAGGGGGGGGCTATGGCTACACCTTC. It is translated as CASRRPTGGGYGYTF.

This clonotype has only a few counts. The chain carries TRBV6-1 and TRBJ2-7; 8 bases map to TRBD1. This CDR3 region has 15 residues. Germline CDR1 and CDR2: MNHNS and SASEGT. V lost 0 bases to trimming and J lost 7 bases; unmatched junction nucleotides: 8. CDR3 nucleotide sequence: TGTGCCAGCAGTGAAGCACAGGGGGGTGCTAGGGAGCAGTACTTC. Its translation is CASSEAQGGAREQYF.